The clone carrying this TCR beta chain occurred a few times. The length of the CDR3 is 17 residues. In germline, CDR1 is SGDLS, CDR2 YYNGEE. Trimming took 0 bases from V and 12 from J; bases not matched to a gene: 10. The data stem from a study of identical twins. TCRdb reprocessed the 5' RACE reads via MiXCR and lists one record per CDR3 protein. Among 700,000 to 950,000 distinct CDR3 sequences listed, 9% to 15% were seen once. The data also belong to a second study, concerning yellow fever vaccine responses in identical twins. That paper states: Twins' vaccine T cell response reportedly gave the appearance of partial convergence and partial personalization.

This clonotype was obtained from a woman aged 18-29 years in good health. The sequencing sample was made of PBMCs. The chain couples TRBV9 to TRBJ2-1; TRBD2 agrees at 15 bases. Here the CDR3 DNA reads TGTGCCAGCAGCGTAGAGCCCGGACTAGCGGGAGGGCCGGGGCAGTTCTTC. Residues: CASSVEPGLAGGPGQFF.